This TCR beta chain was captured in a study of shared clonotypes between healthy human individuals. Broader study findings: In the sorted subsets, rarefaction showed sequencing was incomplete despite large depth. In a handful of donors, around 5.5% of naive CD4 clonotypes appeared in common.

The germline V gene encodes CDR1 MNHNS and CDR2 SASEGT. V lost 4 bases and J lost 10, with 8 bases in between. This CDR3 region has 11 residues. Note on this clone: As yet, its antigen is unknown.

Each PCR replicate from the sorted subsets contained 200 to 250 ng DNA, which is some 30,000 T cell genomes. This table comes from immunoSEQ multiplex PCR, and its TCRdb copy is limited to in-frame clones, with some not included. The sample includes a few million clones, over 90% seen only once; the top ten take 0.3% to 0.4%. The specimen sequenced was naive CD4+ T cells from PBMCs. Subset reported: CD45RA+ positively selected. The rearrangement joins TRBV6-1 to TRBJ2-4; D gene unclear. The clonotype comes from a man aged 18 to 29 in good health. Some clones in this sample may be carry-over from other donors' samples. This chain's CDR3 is CASSGYVIQYF. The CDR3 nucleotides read TGTGCCAGCAGTGGCTACGTAATTCAGTACTTC.